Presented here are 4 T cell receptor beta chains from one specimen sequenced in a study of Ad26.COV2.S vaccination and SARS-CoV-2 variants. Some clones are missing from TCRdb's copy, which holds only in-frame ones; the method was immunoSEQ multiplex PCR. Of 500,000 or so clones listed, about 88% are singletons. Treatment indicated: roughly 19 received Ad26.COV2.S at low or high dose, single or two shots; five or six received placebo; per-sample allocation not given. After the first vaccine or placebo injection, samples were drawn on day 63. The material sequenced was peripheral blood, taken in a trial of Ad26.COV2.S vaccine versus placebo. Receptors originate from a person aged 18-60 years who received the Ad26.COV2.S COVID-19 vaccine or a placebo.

The CDR3 loop reads CASSFTVRGTQYF. The CDR3 nucleotides are TGTGCCAGCAGTTTTACGGTCAGGGGGACGCAGTATTTT. This chain uses TRBV2 with TRBJ2-3, with 7 bases that match TRBD1. Germline V CDR1 and CDR2: SNHLY, FYNNEI. Trimming cost V 5 bases and J 9 bases; bases outside gene matches: 8. The length of the CDR3 is 13 residues.

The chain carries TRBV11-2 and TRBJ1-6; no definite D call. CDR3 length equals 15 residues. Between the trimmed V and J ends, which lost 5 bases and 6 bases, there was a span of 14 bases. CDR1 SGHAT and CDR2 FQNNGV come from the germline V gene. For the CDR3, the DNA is TGTGCCAGCAGCCCGCGCGACGGCCCTAATTCACCCCTCCACTTT. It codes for CASSPRDGPNSPLHF.

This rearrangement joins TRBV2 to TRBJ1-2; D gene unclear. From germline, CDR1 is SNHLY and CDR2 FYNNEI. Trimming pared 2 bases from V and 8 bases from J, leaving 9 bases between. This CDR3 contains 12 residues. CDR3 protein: CASSEYEEGYTF. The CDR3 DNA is TGTGCCAGCAGTGAATACGAAGAAGGCTACACCTTC.

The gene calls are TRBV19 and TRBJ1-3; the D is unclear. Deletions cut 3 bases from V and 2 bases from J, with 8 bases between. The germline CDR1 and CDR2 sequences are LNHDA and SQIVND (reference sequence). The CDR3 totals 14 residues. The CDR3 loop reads CASSMTAAGNTIYF. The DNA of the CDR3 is TGTGCCAGTAGTATGACGGCAGCTGGAAACACCATATATTTT.